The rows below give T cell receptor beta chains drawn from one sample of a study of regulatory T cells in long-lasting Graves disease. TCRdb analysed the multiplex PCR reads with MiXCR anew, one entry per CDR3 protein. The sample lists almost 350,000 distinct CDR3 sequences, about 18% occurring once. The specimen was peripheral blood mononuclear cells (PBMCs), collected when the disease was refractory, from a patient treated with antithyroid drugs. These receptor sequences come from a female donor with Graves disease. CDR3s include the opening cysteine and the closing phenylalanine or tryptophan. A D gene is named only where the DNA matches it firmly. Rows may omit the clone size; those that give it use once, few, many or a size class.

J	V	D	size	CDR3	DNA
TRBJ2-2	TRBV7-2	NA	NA	CASGVGRTGELFF	TGTGCCAGCGGTGTCGGCCGTACCGGGGAGCTGTTTTTT
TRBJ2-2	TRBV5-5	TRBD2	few	CASSRTSGVTGELFF	TGTGCCAGCAGCCGGACTAGCGGGGTTACCGGGGAGCTGTTTTTT
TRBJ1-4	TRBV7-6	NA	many	CASSQPEEKLFF	TGTGCCAGCAGCCAGCCCGAAGAAAAACTGTTTTTT
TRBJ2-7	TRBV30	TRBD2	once	CAVSGRESYEQYF	TGTGCCGTGAGCGGGAGGGAGTCCTACGAGCAGTACTTC
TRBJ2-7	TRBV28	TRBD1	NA	CGIRDSSASSYEQYF	TGTGGGATAAGGGACAGCTCAGCTAGCTCCTACGAGCAGTACTTC
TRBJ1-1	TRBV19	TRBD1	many	CASTGQGGMNTEAFF	TGTGCCAGTACGGGGCAGGGGGGGATGAACACTGAAGCTTTCTTT
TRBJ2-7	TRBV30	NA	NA	CAWSLGGMYEQYF	TGTGCCTGGAGTCTGGGCGGGATGTACGAGCAGTACTTC
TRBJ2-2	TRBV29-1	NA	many	CSVAGRTGELFF	TGCAGCGTTGCAGGTCGTACCGGGGAGCTGTTTTTT
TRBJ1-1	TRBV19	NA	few	CASSIAAVSNTEAFF	TGTGCCAGTAGTATAGCAGCGGTTTCGAATACTGAAGCTTTCTTT
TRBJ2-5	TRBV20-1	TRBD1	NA	CSARPDREQETQYF	TGCAGTGCTAGACCCGACAGGGAACAAGAGACCCAGTACTTC
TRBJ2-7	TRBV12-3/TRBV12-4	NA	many	CASSMSGGSYEQYF	TGTGCCAGCAGTATGAGCGGTGGGTCCTACGAGCAGTACTTC
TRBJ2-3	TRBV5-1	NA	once	CASSLDTGPAQYF	TGCGCCAGCAGCTTGGACACAGGGCCGGCGCAGTATTTT
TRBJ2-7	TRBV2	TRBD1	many	CASNTYRDRVETYEQYF	TGTGCCAGCAACACCTACCGGGACAGGGTAGAGACCTACGAGCAGTACTTC
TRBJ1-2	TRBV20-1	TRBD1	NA	CSASVGTGGNYGYTF	TGCAGTGCTAGTGTTGGGACAGGGGGCAACTATGGCTACACCTTC
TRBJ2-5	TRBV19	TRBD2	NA	CASSRAGGPETQYF	TGTGCCAGTAGTCGAGCGGGAGGGCCGGAGACCCAGTACTTC
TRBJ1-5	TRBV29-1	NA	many	CSVAYTDSNQPQHF	TGCAGCGTTGCGTACACAGATAGCAATCAGCCCCAGCATTTT
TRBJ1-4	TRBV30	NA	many	CAWNPPRWLNEKLFF	TGTGCCTGGAACCCGCCTCGGTGGCTGAATGAAAAACTGTTTTTT
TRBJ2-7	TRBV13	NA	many	CASSSTGTGGHEQYF	TGTGCCAGCAGCTCAACCGGGACTGGGGGCCACGAGCAGTACTTC